These 32 T cell receptor beta chains were sequenced from one sample in a study of cytotoxic CD8 clonotypes in ibrutinib-treated CLL. This table comes from immunoSEQ multiplex PCR, and its TCRdb copy is limited to in-frame clones, with some not included. Among under 200,000 clones listed, under 85% were seen once. The source material was PBMCs, sampled after 24 months of ibrutinib treatment. The origin of the receptors is a human donor with chronic lymphocytic leukemia.

This chain joins TRBV7-3 and TRBJ2-3, with a possible D match to TRBD2 (5 bases). Trimming stripped 2 bases from V and 3 bases from J, with 9 bases between. CDR1 and CDR2 from the germline V gene are SGHTA and FQGTGA. The CDR3 contains 14 residues. The CDR3 loop reads CASSLGSYTDTQYF. The DNA of the CDR3 is TGTGCCAGCAGCTTAGGGAGCTATACAGATACGCAGTATTTT. Filled out from reference TRBV7-3 and TRBJ2-3, the complete variable domain reads GAGVSQTPSNKVTEKGKYVELRCDPISGHTALYWYRQSLGQGPEFLIYFQGTGAADDSGLPNDRFFAVRPEGSVSTLKIQRTERGDSAVYLCASSLGSYTDTQYFGPGTRLTVL.

The chain carries TRBV9 and TRBJ2-3; D not resolved. Germline V gene data show CDR1 as SGDLS and CDR2 as YYNGEE. The CDR3 is 14 residues long. V lost 0 bases to trimming and J lost 6 bases, with 11 bases between them. The CDR3 protein is CASSVGGYADTQYF. The CDR3, as DNA: TGTGCCAGCAGCGTAGGTGGGTACGCGGATACGCAGTATTTT.

The genes are TRBV7-2 and TRBJ1-2, with D possibly TRBD1 on 5 matching bases. From germline, CDR1 is SGHTA and CDR2 FQGNSA. Deletions cut 5 bases from V and 2 bases from J, with 12 bases between. CDR3 length equals 14 residues. The CDR3 DNA reads TGTGCCAGCAGCGGGGCAGGGACCAACTATGGCTACACCTTC. As protein: CASSGAGTNYGYTF.

The V call is TRBV30, the J call TRBJ1-2, with D tentatively TRBD1 (6 bases). The CDR3 is 12 residues long. Between the trimmed V and J ends, which lost 4 bases and 2 bases, there was a span of 8 bases. Germline assignment: CDR1 GTSNPN and CDR2 SVGIG (reference sequence). In DNA form, the CDR3 reads TGTGCCTGGACAGGGGCAAACTATGGCTACACCTTC. This codes for CAWTGANYGYTF. The full variable domain, its missing parts supplied by reference TRBV30 and TRBJ1-2, is SQTIHQWPATLVQPVGSPLSLECTVEGTSNPNLYWYRQAAGRGLQLLFYSVGIGQISSEVPQNLSASRPQDRQFILSSKKLLLSDSGFYLCAWTGANYGYTFGSGTRLTVV.

This chain links TRBV10-1 with TRBJ1-2, with D unresolved. The CDR3 is 13 amino acids. The V gene's germline CDR1 is WNHNN and CDR2 SYGVQD (reference sequence). V was shortened by 0 bases and J by 2 bases, with 4 bases between the two germline ends. CDR3 sequence: CASSESRNYGYTF. DNA for the CDR3: TGCGCCAGCAGTGAGTCAAGGAACTATGGCTACACCTTC.

The genes are TRBV14 and TRBJ2-5, with TRBD2 matching 8 bases. CDR1 and CDR2 from the germline V gene are SGHDN and FVKESK. The CDR3 loop spans 17 amino acids. The junction had 11 bases not matched to a gene; V was cut back by 0 bases and J by 5 bases. CDR3 coding DNA: TGTGCCAGCAGCCAAGACGAGAATAGCGGGACCCTTGAGACCCAGTACTTC. It is translated as CASSQDENSGTLETQYF.

The rearrangement links TRBV19 to TRBJ2-5; D is ambiguous. Germline assignment: CDR1 LNHDA and CDR2 SQIVND (reference sequence). The CDR3 spans 16 residues. The V end lost 5 bases, the J end lost 2 bases, and 18 bases lay between the germline ends. The CDR3 DNA follows: TGTGCCAGTAGTTCTCTTCAGACATTAGTTCAAGAGACCCAGTACTTC. As protein: CASSSLQTLVQETQYF.

This sequence joins TRBV7-3 and TRBJ1-1; D possibly corresponds to TRBD1 (5 bases). CDR3 length: 14 amino acids. The V end lost 3 bases, the J end lost 11 bases, and 19 bases lay between the germline ends. Germline V gene sequence: CDR1 SGHTA, CDR2 FQGTGA. For the CDR3, the DNA is TGTGCCAGCAGCTTCGCAGGGATTTTGGAGCGGGCTTTCTTT. It encodes CASSFAGILERAFF.

V usage is TRBV19 and J usage is TRBJ2-2; 8 nucleotides agree with TRBD2. Germline assignment: CDR1 LNHDA and CDR2 SQIVND (reference sequence). The V and J ends lost 3 bases and 5 bases, in that order; junction bases with no gene match: 5. This CDR3 comprises 15 residues. CDR3 nucleotides: TGTGCCAGTAGTATTATGAGCGGGAGTACCGGGGAGCTGTTTTTT. Encoded protein: CASSIMSGSTGELFF.

The chain couples TRBV2 to TRBJ1-2; D gene uncertain. From germline, CDR1 is SNHLY and CDR2 FYNNEI. This CDR3 contains 14 residues. V gave up 0 bases and J gave up 0 bases, with 5 bases separating them. The CDR3 reads CASSEAEPNYGYTF. The CDR3 DNA is TGTGCCAGCAGTGAAGCAGAACCTAACTATGGCTACACCTTC.

The chain links TRBV7-9 to TRBJ2-7, with D possibly being TRBD1 or TRBD2 (5 bases each). The CDR3 sequence is 15 residues long. Trimming cost V 1 base and J 4 bases, with 14 bases left between them. CDR1 and CDR2 from the germline V gene are SEHNR and FQNEAQ (reference sequence). The CDR3 protein is CASSLGTGTMYEQYF. As DNA, the CDR3 is TGTGCCAGCAGCTTAGGAACCGGGACGATGTACGAGCAGTACTTC.

J is TRBJ1-2 and V is TRBV19; 10 nucleotides match TRBD1. The CDR3 covers 13 residues. In germline, CDR1 is LNHDA, CDR2 SQIVND (reference sequence). The V segment lost 7 bases and the J segment 8 bases; nucleotides outside the gene matches: 7. The DNA of the CDR3 is TGTGCCAGTATGGGACAGGGGCTTGGAGGCTACACCTTC. Its protein product is CASMGQGLGGYTF.

V usage is TRBV7-2 and J usage is TRBJ1-1, with D possibly matching TRBD1 (6 bases). The V gene's germline CDR1 is SGHTA and CDR2 FQGNSA. The CDR3 is 15 amino acids. V was clipped by 5 bases and J by 1 base, with 14 bases between them. CDR3 DNA: TGTGCCAGCAGCCTCAGGGGAGCGGGGAACACTGAAGCTTTCTTT. It yields the protein CASSLRGAGNTEAFF.

V usage is TRBV18 and J usage is TRBJ1-6; the D gene is possibly TRBD1 (6 bases). The V end lost 5 bases, the J end lost 10 bases, and 18 bases lay between the germline ends. Germline CDR1 KGHSH, CDR2 LQKENI. The CDR3 is 15 residues long. The CDR3 sequence: CASSSIQGANSPLHF. Written as DNA, the CDR3 is TGTGCCAGCTCATCAATACAGGGCGCGAACTCACCCCTCCACTTT.

The V call is TRBV29-1, the J call TRBJ2-7; 12 positions agree with TRBD1. The CDR3 loop spans 13 amino acids. Looked up from germline, CDR1 is SQVTM and CDR2 is ANQGSEA. Germline trimming cut 5 bases from V and 6 bases from J; bases unmatched to any gene: 5. The CDR3 coding sequence is TGCAGCGTTTGGGACAGGGGGCTTTTCGAGCAGTACTTC. Its protein product is CSVWDRGLFEQYF.

This chain uses TRBV7-3 with TRBJ2-2; D not resolved. Germline V gene lookup returns CDR1 SGHTA and CDR2 FQGTGA. Trimming stripped 5 bases from V and 1 base from J, with 17 bases between. The CDR3 consists of 17 residues. The CDR3 loop is CASSRMVGLRNTGELFF. The CDR3 nucleotides are TGTGCCAGCAGCCGCATGGTGGGGTTGAGGAACACCGGGGAGCTGTTTTTT.

The chain combines TRBV4-3 with TRBJ2-3, with 11 bases that match TRBD2. The CDR3 covers 18 residues. The germline V gene has CDR1 LGHNA and CDR2 YSLEER. V was clipped by 3 bases and J by 0 bases; unmatched bases: 8. CDR3 in amino acids: CASSQGTSGFPSTDTQYF. The CDR3 coding sequence is TGCGCCAGCAGCCAGGGGACTAGCGGCTTCCCTAGCACAGATACGCAGTATTTT.

This clone was observed a single time. The DNA for the CDR3 is TGCGCCACCACGTCAGGGGGCCCGGGAGAGACCCAGTACTTC. Residues: CATTSGGPGETQYF. V usage is TRBV5-1 and J usage is TRBJ2-5, with TRBD1 matching over 8 bases. CDR1 and CDR2 (germline): SGHRS, YFSETQ. This CDR3 spans 14 amino acids. J gave up 4 bases and V 9 bases, and 11 bases lay outside the gene matches.

The chain carries TRBV30 and TRBJ1-1, with D perhaps TRBD1 (5 bases). Trimming shortened V by 4 bases and J by 0 bases, and 15 bases separated the two germline ends. The CDR3 loop spans 15 amino acids. Germline loops: CDR1 GTSNPN, CDR2 SVGIG (reference sequence). The CDR3 region has the DNA TGTGCCTGGATCCAGCAATGGGGGGTGAACACTGAAGCTTTCTTT. This translates into CAWIQQWGVNTEAFF. Together with reference TRBV30 and TRBJ1-1, the CDR3 gives the full variable domain: SQTIHQWPATLVQPVGSPLSLECTVEGTSNPNLYWYRQAAGRGLQLLFYSVGIGQISSEVPQNLSASRPQDRQFILSSKKLLLSDSGFYLCAWIQQWGVNTEAFFGQGTRLTVV.

The V and J genes are TRBV28 and TRBJ1-2; 7 bases agree with TRBD1. V trimming: 2 bases; J trimming: 2 bases; junction bases outside the gene matches: 11. CDR1 is MDHEN and CDR2 is SYDVKM in the germline V gene. The CDR3 contains 17 residues. The CDR3 sequence: CASSLGLGGGGNYGYTF. CDR3 nucleotide sequence: TGTGCCAGCAGTTTAGGCCTCGGAGGGGGCGGAAACTATGGCTACACCTTC.

The chain uses TRBV18 and TRBJ2-6, with D tentatively TRBD1 (6 bases). V lost 0 bases, J lost 1 base, and 7 bases lay in between. This CDR3 contains 16 residues. Germline assignment: CDR1 KGHSH and CDR2 LQKENI. CDR3 nucleotides: TGTGCCAGCTCACCACCGCAGGGGTCTGGGGCCAACGTCCTGACTTTC. Its translation is CASSPPQGSGANVLTF.

This chain connects TRBV10-1 to TRBJ1-2; D remains unclear. The germline CDR1 and CDR2 sequences are WNHNN and SYGVQD (reference sequence). The CDR3 length is 16 residues. The V end was cut by 0 bases, the J end by 2 bases, with 13 bases between. CDR3 in DNA: TGCGCCAGCAGTGAGTCGAAGATGACGCCCAACTATGGCTACACCTTC. Its protein product is CASSESKMTPNYGYTF.

The chain carries TRBV5-4 and TRBJ1-1; D is uncertain. CDR3 length: 15 residues. Germline V gene data show CDR1 as SGHNT and CDR2 as YYREEE (reference sequence). Trimming removed 4 bases at V and 0 bases at J, with 13 bases between. The CDR3 sequence is CASSPLSRLNTEAFF. CDR3 nucleotides: TGTGCCAGCAGCCCCCTGAGTAGATTGAACACTGAAGCTTTCTTT. The variable domain in full, completed from reference TRBV5-4 and TRBJ1-1, reads ETGVTQSPTHLIKTRGQQVTLRCSSQSGHNTVSWYQQALGQGPQFIFQYYREEENGRGNFPPRFSGLQFPNYSSELNVNALELDDSALYLCASSPLSRLNTEAFFGQGTRLTVV.

This chain connects TRBV9 to TRBJ2-2; TRBD2 matches 8 bases. The germline V gene encodes CDR1 SGDLS and CDR2 YYNGEE. The CDR3 contains 15 residues. The J segment lost 5 bases and the V segment lost 2 bases, leaving 5 bases of the junction unmatched. CDR3 sequence (DNA): TGTGCCAGCAGCGTGATAGCGGGGCATACCGGGGAGCTGTTTTTT. Amino acids: CASSVIAGHTGELFF.

The chain employs TRBV29-1 and TRBJ1-1; D remains ambiguous. This CDR3 region has 11 residues. V lost 7 bases and J 4 bases, leaving 10 bases between the germline ends. Germline V CDR1 and CDR2: SQVTM, ANQGSEA. The CDR3 sequence is CSGEAFTEAFF. The CDR3 coding sequence is TGCAGCGGTGAGGCGTTCACTGAAGCTTTCTTT. The whole variable domain, filled in from reference TRBV29-1 and TRBJ1-1, reads SAVISQKPSRDICQRGTSLTIQCQVDSQVTMMFWYRQQPGQSLTLIATANQGSEATYESGFVIDKFPISRPNLTFSTLTVSNMSPEDSSIYLCSGEAFTEAFFGQGTRLTVV.

This chain uses TRBV15 with TRBJ1-3; D may be TRBD1 (6 bases). Trimming shortened V by 3 bases and J by 0 bases, and 12 bases separated the two germline ends. The CDR3 runs to 16 residues. The germline V gene encodes CDR1 LNHNV and CDR2 YYDKDF (reference sequence). The CDR3 nucleotides are TGTGCCACCAGCAGGACGAGACAGGTCTCTGGAAACACCATATATTTT. Translated: CATSRTRQVSGNTIYF.

The CDR3 DNA is TGTGCCAGCTCACTAAACAGGGTGTTCTATGGCTACACCTTC. Translating it yields CASSLNRVFYGYTF. The chain uses TRBV18 and TRBJ1-2, with D perhaps matching TRBD1 (6 bases). Per germline, CDR1 KGHSH and CDR2 LQKENI. The V end was cut by 4 bases, the J end by 4 bases, with 13 bases between. This CDR3 comprises 14 residues.

This clone was recorded only once. The chain is built from TRBV30 and TRBJ1-1; possible D gene TRBD1, 5 bases. Trimming stripped 2 bases from V and 10 bases from J, with 14 bases between. Germline CDR1 and CDR2: GTSNPN and SVGIG (reference sequence). The CDR3 has 12 residues. The CDR3 DNA reads as TGTGCCTGGAGTCCCGCCAGGGTGGGAGCTTTCTTT. Encoded protein: CAWSPARVGAFF.

The rearrangement links TRBV6-5 to TRBJ2-3; 9 bases agree with TRBD1. Unmatched junction bases numbered 2, after V lost 5 bases and J lost 2 bases. The CDR3 is 14 amino acids. The germline gives CDR1 MNHEY, CDR2 SVGAGI. CDR3 DNA sequence: TGTGCCAGCAGTAGGACAGGGGCCACAGATACGCAGTATTTT. It translates to CASSRTGATDTQYF.

This clone was seen once. The chain combines TRBV7-9 with TRBJ2-1; the D gene is possibly TRBD1 (5 bases). The ends were cut back, 1 base at V and 6 bases at J, with 10 bases in the middle. Germline CDR1 reads SEHNR; CDR2 reads FQNEAQ (reference sequence). The CDR3 loop spans 14 amino acids. The CDR3 coding sequence is TGTGCCAGCAGCTTAGTTAGTAGGGGCAATGAGCAGTTCTTC. Its translation is CASSLVSRGNEQFF. The whole variable domain, filled in from reference TRBV7-9 and TRBJ2-1, reads DTGVSQNPRHKITKRGQNVTFRCDPISEHNRLYWYRQTLGQGPEFLTYFQNEAQLEKSRLLSDRFSAERPKGSFSTLEIQRTEQGDSAMYLCASSLVSRGNEQFFGPGTRLTVL.

This chain links TRBV9 with TRBJ1-1; possibly TRBD1 for D (5 bases). There are 13 residues in the CDR3. The V gene's germline CDR1 is SGDLS and CDR2 YYNGEE. The germline V and J ends were trimmed by 0 bases and 6 bases, with 9 bases remaining between them. As DNA, the CDR3 is TGTGCCAGCAGCGTAGGGGAGGGACCTGAAGCTTTCTTT. Translating it yields CASSVGEGPEAFF.

The V call is TRBV30, the J call TRBJ1-6, with D perhaps TRBD1 (5 bases). The length of the CDR3 is 12 residues. Looked up from germline, CDR1 is GTSNPN and CDR2 is SVGIG (reference sequence). Trimming took off 5 bases at V and 7 bases at J, with 9 bases between the two ends. DNA for the CDR3: TGTGCCTGGCAGGGAGGCAATTCACCCCTCCACTTT. Amino acid sequence: CAWQGGNSPLHF.